This TCR beta chain is drawn from a study of Ad26.COV2.S vaccination and SARS-CoV-2 variants. Using immunoSEQ multiplex PCR, the repertoire was profiled, and TCRdb retains in-frame clones only, with some absent. Altogether 350,000 to 450,000 clones are present, around 90% being singletons, with the ten largest covering 3.5% to 4.5%. In germline, CDR1 is PRHDT, CDR2 FYEKMQ (reference sequence). The CDR3 is 13 amino acids. The V segment lost 7 bases and the J segment 8 bases; nucleotides outside the gene matches: 9. Note on this clone: The antigen is not known.

General study points: The TCR breadth and depth analyses may have produced an underestimate of total T cell responses.

This clonotype originated in a human donor who had recovered from COVID-19. The rearrangement links TRBV13 to TRBJ1-2; 8 bases line up with TRBD1. Sequences were derived from peripheral blood, sampled after recovery from COVID-19. The CDR3 region is CASTLTGGEGYTF. Here the CDR3 DNA reads TGTGCCAGCACTCTCACAGGGGGTGAAGGCTACACCTTC.